Following are 32 T cell receptor beta chains from one sample sequenced in a study of tumor and adjacent non-tumor tissue in lung cancer. RNA was extracted from bulk tissue without any cell sorting. More than 3 cm separated this lung sample from the edge of the tumor. The library came from three nested PCR rounds adapted from ARM-PCR protocols. TCRdb re-derived calls from the multiplex PCR reads in MiXCR, one entry per CDR3 protein. Found here are some 95,000 distinct CDR3 sequences, roughly 80% of them singletons; the top ten hold about 31%. Specimen: distant non-tumor lung tissue. These receptors were collected from a man in his fifties or sixties with small cell lung cancer.

This clonotype has just a few counts. Possible read error: a much larger clone is one base away. In DNA form, the CDR3 reads TGTGTCAGCAGGGCTAGCGGGAGTAGGGATACGCAGTATTTT. Translating it yields CVSRASGSRDTQYF. The chain has TRBV6-5 and TRBJ2-3, with 10 bases matching TRBD2. Germline CDR1 MNHEY, CDR2 SVGAGI. This CDR3 has 14 amino acids.

This clonotype was seen ten or more times. The chain employs TRBV28 and TRBJ2-6; possibly TRBD2 for D (5 bases). The CDR3 loop spans 14 amino acids. Trimming shortened V by 7 bases and J by 0 bases, and 7 bases separated the two germline ends. CDR1 and CDR2 from the germline V gene are MDHEN and SYDVKM. CDR3 DNA: TGTGCCAGCATTGGGAGCTCTGGGGCCAACGTCCTGACTTTC. Translated: CASIGSSGANVLTF.

In the case of this clonotype: A read error may account for a junction end that differs from germline. V gene TRBV4-2 combines with J gene TRBJ2-1; D assignment may be TRBD1 or TRBD2 (5 bases each). CDR3 length equals 16 residues. In germline, CDR1 is LGHNA, CDR2 YNFKEQ. The CDR3 loop is CPSSQDTGKGVDEQFF. The CDR3 region has the DNA TGTCCCAGCAGCCAAGACACCGGGAAAGGGGTCGATGAGCAGTTCTTC.

V gene TRBV6-1 combines with J gene TRBJ2-1; 9 nucleotides align to TRBD2. The V and J ends lost 7 bases and 16 bases, in that order; junction bases with no gene match: 17. CDR1 is MNHNS, CDR2 SASEGT, per germline. The CDR3 spans 14 residues. The CDR3 sequence: CASIFSGSRNGHFF. The DNA of the CDR3 is TGTGCCAGCATCTTTAGCGGGAGTAGGAATGGACACTTCTTC.

J is TRBJ1-1 and V is TRBV6-1; TRBD1 is a possible D gene (5 bases). V lost 10 bases to trimming and J lost 8 bases, with 23 bases between them. CDR3 length equals 14 residues. The germline CDR1 and CDR2 sequences are MNHNS and SASEGT. CDR3 protein: CANVLSGLQDEAFF. CDR3 sequence (DNA): TGTGCCAACGTCCTCTCGGGGTTACAGGACGAAGCTTTCTTT.

The chain joins TRBV29-1 to TRBJ2-1, with 7 nucleotides matching TRBD2. The CDR3 covers 15 residues. CDR1 is SQVTM and CDR2 is ANQGSEA in the germline V gene. V was clipped by 7 bases and J by 12 bases; unmatched bases: 21. The CDR3 is CSGTPLRGYYSGQFF. CDR3 nucleotides: TGCAGCGGAACCCCGTTGCGGGGGTATTACAGTGGGCAGTTCTTC.

As for this clonotype: At one of its ends the junction is not consistent with the germline gene, which may arise from a read error. The chain uses TRBV12-3 or TRBV12-4 and TRBJ2-1, with 9 bases that match TRBD1. The CDR3 runs to 14 residues. As DNA, the CDR3 is TGTGCCAGCAGTGCGGGACAGGGAAACAATGCGCAGCTCTTC. Its translation is CASSAGQGNNAQLF.

For this clonotype: A much larger clone lies one base from this, so it may be a read error. For the CDR3, the DNA is TGTGCCAGCAGCTTAGACCCGGGAGGGAAGACCGGGGAGCTGTTTTTT. It specifies CASSLDPGGKTGELFF. The gene calls are TRBV7-8 and TRBJ2-2, with TRBD2 matching over 8 bases. Germline CDR1 reads SGHVS; CDR2 reads FQNEAQ. The CDR3 extends over 16 amino acids. Trimming took 1 base from V and 5 from J; bases not matched to a gene: 6. Full variable domain (missing parts from reference TRBV7-8 and TRBJ2-2): GAGVSQSPRYKVAKRGQDVALRCDPISGHVSLFWYQQALGQGPEFLTYFQNEAQLDKSGLPSDRFFAERPEGSVSTLKIQRTQQEDSAVYLCASSLDPGGKTGELFFGEGSRLTVL.

This clonotype was seen only once. This may be a read error: a much more frequent sequence differs by one nucleotide. V gene TRBV20-1 combines with J gene TRBJ1-6; D perhaps matches TRBD1 (6 bases). Trimming removed 7 bases from V and 10 bases from J, with 17 bases in between. The CDR3 is 13 amino acids. CDR1 and CDR2 (germline): DFQATT, SNEGSKA (reference sequence). The CDR3 nucleotides read TGCAGTGATCATACAGGGTCTGGATCACCCCTCCACTTT. Its protein is CSDHTGSGSPLHF.

This clonotype was seen only once. This CDR3 fails to terminate in the conserved phenylalanine or tryptophan, so it likely reflects a read error. The chain joins TRBV4-2 to TRBJ1-2; D perhaps matches TRBD1 (5 bases). Germline CDR1 and CDR2: LGHNA and YNFKEQ. CDR3 size: 16 residues. V lost 0 bases and J lost 7, with 18 bases in between. This chain's CDR3 is CASSQERGTSYGGYTL. The CDR3 DNA reads as TGTGCCAGCAGCCAAGAGAGAGGGACCTCCTATGGTGGCTACACCTTA.

This clonotype was seen just once. The chain links TRBV6-5 to TRBJ2-2; D ambiguous. The ends were cut back, 3 bases at V and 7 bases at J, with 15 bases in the middle. This CDR3 region has 15 residues. The germline CDR1 and CDR2 sequences are MNHEY and SVGAGI. This CDR3 is CASSYGRRRIGELFF. CDR3 DNA: TGTGCCAGCAGTTATGGCAGGAGACGTATCGGGGAGCTGTTTTTT.

The gene calls are TRBV20-1 and TRBJ2-5, with D maybe TRBD1 (6 bases). Trimming stripped 7 bases from V and 3 bases from J, with 15 bases between. CDR1 and CDR2 (germline): DFQATT, SNEGSKA (reference sequence). CDR3 length: 13 amino acids. For the CDR3, the DNA is TGCAGTGGCCGGGACATGGTAAAAGAGACCCAGTACTTC. Residues: CSGRDMVKETQYF.

The chain recombines TRBV7-9 with TRBJ2-7; 12 nucleotides agree with TRBD2. Germline V CDR1 and CDR2: SEHNR, FQNEAQ (reference sequence). The J segment lost 3 bases and the V segment lost 5 bases, leaving 5 bases of the junction unmatched. The CDR3 totals 15 residues. The CDR3 sequence is CASSDRTSGIYEQYF. The CDR3 bases are TGTGCCAGCAGCGACCGGACTAGCGGGATCTACGAGCAGTACTTC.

The chain links TRBV12-3 or TRBV12-4 to TRBJ2-1; D uncertain. The CDR3 extends over 14 amino acids. The V end was cut by 7 bases, the J end by 7 bases, with 17 bases between. As DNA, the CDR3 is TGTGCCAGCACTTTGAACAAGGGATCAAATGAGCAGTTCTTC. Protein: CASTLNKGSNEQFF.

Remarks on this clonotype: The germline gene is not matched at one end of the junction; a read error may be the cause. The rearrangement links TRBV29-1 to TRBJ2-1, with D tentatively TRBD2 (6 bases). Germline V lookup: CDR1 SQVTM, CDR2 ANQGSEA. The CDR3 contains 16 residues. The CDR3 region has the DNA TGCAGCGTTGACGTTGGCGGGGTAATCTCCTACAATGAGAAGTTCTTC. This translates into CSVDVGGVISYNEKFF.

Comment on this clonotype: Sequence at one end of the junction differs from germline and may be a read error. V gene TRBV11-2 combines with J gene TRBJ2-2; 7 positions agree with TRBD2. The CDR3 consists of 14 residues. CDR1 is SGHAT, CDR2 FQNNGV, per germline. The CDR3 DNA is TGTGCCAGCCGCGGGAGAGGGAATACCGGGGAGCTGCTTTTT. The encoded protein is CASRGRGNTGELLF.

A note on this clonotype: One end of the junction fails to match germline, which may point to a read error. The chain combines TRBV11-2 with TRBJ1-2; D is unclear. The length of the CDR3 is 13 residues. The V gene's germline CDR1 is SGHAT and CDR2 FQNNGV. The CDR3: CAGRQHGEDGYTF. The CDR3 coding sequence is TGTGCCGGCAGACAACACGGCGAAGATGGCTACACCTTC.

As to this clonotype: The CDR3 ends on some other residue instead of the conserved phenylalanine or tryptophan, so this is likely a read error. The V call is TRBV11-2, the J call TRBJ2-5, with a possible D match to TRBD1 (5 bases). Germline V CDR1 and CDR2: SGHAT, FQNNGV. The CDR3 extends over 14 amino acids. CDR3: CVSSPTGGKESQYL. The DNA of the CDR3 is TGTGTCAGCAGCCCCACAGGTGGAAAAGAGAGCCAGTACTTA.

This chain connects TRBV4-1 to TRBJ1-2; no clear D. Trimming cost V 2 bases and J 0 bases, with 16 bases left between them. Per the germline V gene, CDR1 is MGHRA and CDR2 is YSYEKL. The CDR3 covers 17 residues. The CDR3: CASSQKYGRLTNYGYTF. In nucleotides, the CDR3 is TGCGCCAGCAGCCAAAAATACGGCAGGCTAACTAACTATGGCTACACCTTC.

The table lists this clonotype with many counts. The chain joins TRBV6-6 to TRBJ1-1; D ambiguous. This CDR3 is 10 amino acids long. In germline, CDR1 is MNHNY, CDR2 SVGAGI (reference sequence). Trimming left V 5 bases short and J 10 bases short, with 8 bases between. CDR3 nucleotide sequence: TGTGCCAGCAGTGAGGATGTAGCTTTCTTT. Protein product: CASSEDVAFF.

The chain carries TRBV6-1 and TRBJ1-5; D possibly corresponds to TRBD1 (6 bases). This CDR3 has 17 amino acids. The V and J ends lost 2 bases and 13 bases respectively, with 27 bases between them. The germline V gene has CDR1 MNHNS and CDR2 SASEGT. This CDR3 reads CASSENYRDGSNQQQHF. The DNA of the CDR3 is TGTGCCAGCAGTGAAAATTACAGGGATGGGAGCAATCAGCAACAGCATTTT.

On this clonotype itself: The junction departs from germline at one end; a sequencing error may be responsible. The chain carries TRBV6-2 or TRBV6-3 and TRBJ2-1; D might be TRBD1 (6 bases). The germline CDR1 and CDR2 sequences are MNHEY and SVGEGT. There are 17 residues in the CDR3. The CDR3 here is CASSRQVGPGRYNGQFF. CDR3 in DNA: TGTGCCAGCAGTCGACAGGTAGGTCCGGGACGATACAATGGGCAGTTCTTC.

Concerning this clonotype: The junction shows a germline mismatch at one end, possibly a read error. This chain connects TRBV12-3 or TRBV12-4 to TRBJ2-2, with D possibly TRBD2 on 5 matching bases. The CDR3 totals 16 residues. In DNA, the CDR3 is TGTACCAGCAGTTTAGCAGTAGGGAGTCCAATCGGGGAGCTGTTTTTT. This translates into CTSSLAVGSPIGELFF.

V usage is TRBV25-1 and J usage is TRBJ2-7, with 7 positions matching TRBD1. The CDR3 is 13 residues long. Germline values: CDR1 MGHDK, CDR2 SYGVNS. The J segment lost 2 bases and the V segment lost 4 bases, leaving 2 bases of the junction unmatched. For the CDR3, the DNA is TGTGCCAGCAGTGGACAGGGAGCCTACGAGCAGTACTTC. Protein product: CASSGQGAYEQYF.

Turning to this clonotype: Germline and junction disagree at one end, which may indicate a read error. The chain employs TRBV11-2 and TRBJ2-5; D gene ambiguous. From germline, CDR1 is SGHAT and CDR2 FQNNGV. CDR3 size: 13 residues. This CDR3 is CASSLGEKETQCF. DNA of the CDR3: TGTGCCAGCAGCCTAGGAGAGAAAGAGACACAGTGCTTC.

The chain carries TRBV6-1 and TRBJ1-5, with D uncertain. The length of the CDR3 is 17 residues. V lost 0 bases and J 3 bases, leaving 15 bases between the germline ends. Looked up from germline, CDR1 is MNHNS and CDR2 is SASEGT. The CDR3 region has the DNA TGTGCCAGCAGTGAAGCGGTCGGAGTGAGGTCCAATCAGCCCCAGCATTTT. Its translation is CASSEAVGVRSNQPQHF.

As regards this clonotype: A read error may produce the germline difference seen at one junction end. This chain connects TRBV11-2 to TRBJ2-1, with 9 bases lining up with TRBD2. Germline V gives CDR1 SGHAT, CDR2 FQNNGV. The CDR3 length is 18 residues. CDR3 in DNA: TGTGTCAGCAACTTAGGAGTAGCGGGAGACTACTACTACAATGAGCAGTTCTTC. Translation: CVSNLGVAGDYYYNEQFF.

A remark on this clonotype: Mismatch with germline at one junction end may stem from a read error. The chain combines TRBV7-6 with TRBJ2-3; a weak D match, TRBD1 (6 bases). CDR1 and CDR2 (germline): SGHVS, FNYEAQ. The CDR3 is 14 residues long. CDR3 nucleotides: TGTGCCAGCAGCCTTAGTGGGGGCACAGATACGCACTATTTT. This codes for CASSLSGGTDTHYF.

In regard to this clonotype: A much more abundant neighbour one base away suggests this may be a read error. The CDR3 loop reads CASSSIGRQDTQYF. The CDR3 DNA is TGTGCCAGCAGCTCCATCGGGCGTCAAGATACGCAGTATTTT. The chain employs TRBV7-9 and TRBJ2-3; D not resolved. The ends were cut back, 4 bases at V and 5 bases at J, with 13 bases in the middle. The CDR3 is 14 amino acids. CDR1 is SEHNR and CDR2 is FQNEAQ in the germline V gene (reference sequence).

CDR3 region: CASCSGGIVGHAQYF. The CDR3 DNA reads TGTGCCAGCTGCTCCGGAGGGATTGTGGGACATGCGCAGTATTTT. The V gene is TRBV11-2, the J gene TRBJ2-3; D assignment may be TRBD1 or TRBD2 (6 bases each). Germline loops: CDR1 SGHAT, CDR2 FQNNGV. The V gene lost 8 bases and the J gene lost 10 bases, with 25 bases spanning the gap. The CDR3 runs to 15 residues. Full variable domain (missing parts from reference TRBV11-2 and TRBJ2-3): EAGVAQSPRYKIIEKRQSVAFWCNPISGHATLYWYQQILGQGPKLLIQFQNNGVVDDSQLPKDRFSAERLKGVDSTLKIQPAKLEDSAVYLCASCSGGIVGHAQYFGPGTRLTVL.

As concerns this clonotype: At one end, the junction sequence differs from germline, possibly due to a read error. This chain links TRBV11-2 with TRBJ2-1, with D perhaps matching TRBD1 or TRBD2 (5 bases each). The CDR3 covers 14 residues. CDR1 is SGHAT and CDR2 is FQNNGV in the germline V gene. The DNA for the CDR3 is TGTGCTAGCCAGATGCGGCAGGGCGACTATGAGGAGTTCTTC. This codes for CASQMRQGDYEEFF.

J is TRBJ1-2 and V is TRBV6-5; no reliable D call. CDR3 length equals 15 residues. V gave up 2 bases and J gave up 4 bases, with 14 bases separating them. In germline, CDR1 is MNHEY, CDR2 SVGAGI. The CDR3 bases are TGTGCCAGCAGTTACGATGGCGGCAAGACCTATGGCTACACCTTC. The encoded protein is CASSYDGGKTYGYTF.